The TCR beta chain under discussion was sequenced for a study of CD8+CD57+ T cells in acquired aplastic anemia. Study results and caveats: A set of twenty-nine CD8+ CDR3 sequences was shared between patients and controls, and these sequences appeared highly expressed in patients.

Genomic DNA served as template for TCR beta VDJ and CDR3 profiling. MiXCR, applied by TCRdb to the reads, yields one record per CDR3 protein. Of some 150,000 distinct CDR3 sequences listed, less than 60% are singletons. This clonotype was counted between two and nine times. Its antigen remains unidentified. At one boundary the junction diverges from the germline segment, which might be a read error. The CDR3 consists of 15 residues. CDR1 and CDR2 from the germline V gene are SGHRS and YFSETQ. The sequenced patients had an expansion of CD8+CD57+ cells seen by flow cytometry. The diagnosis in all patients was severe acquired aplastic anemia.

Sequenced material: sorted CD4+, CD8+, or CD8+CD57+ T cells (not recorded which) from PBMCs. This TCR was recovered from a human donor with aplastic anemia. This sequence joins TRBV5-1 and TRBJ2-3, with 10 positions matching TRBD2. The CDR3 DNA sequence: TGCACCAGCAGGGCCGTAGCGGGGGGCGGAGCTACGCAGTATTTT. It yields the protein CTSRAVAGGGATQYF.